These 10 T cell receptor beta chains originate from one sample sequenced in a study of T cell responses to AZD1222 COVID-19 vaccine. The table came from immunoSEQ multiplex PCR; TCRdb's copy has only in-frame clones and leaves some out. The repertoire holds 150,000 to 200,000 clones, with around 93% as singletons. Sample: peripheral blood, taken on day 0 of AZD1222 vaccination. The receptors stem from an adult in good health.

The genes are TRBV7-8 and TRBJ1-5; no reliable D call. The V end lost 4 bases, the J end lost 0 bases, and 7 bases lay between the germline ends. In germline, CDR1 is SGHVS, CDR2 FQNEAQ. The CDR3 is 14 residues long. Written as DNA, the CDR3 is TGTGCCAGCAGCTCCAGTAATAGCAATCAGCCCCAGCATTTT. As protein: CASSSSNSNQPQHF.

The chain has TRBV7-9 and TRBJ1-1; D is ambiguous. This CDR3 spans 14 amino acids. V was pared by 4 bases and J by 6 bases, with 15 bases between. Germline CDR1 and CDR2: SEHNR and FQNEAQ (reference sequence). The DNA of the CDR3 is TGTGCCAGCAGCTCCAAAATAGAGACCGCTGAAGCTTTCTTT. Translating gives CASSSKIETAEAFF.

This sequence joins TRBV7-8 and TRBJ2-3, with D tentatively TRBD2 (6 bases). This CDR3 has 14 residues. Germline CDR1 is SGHVS and CDR2 is FQNEAQ. V was shortened by 2 bases and J by 4 bases, with 10 bases between the two germline ends. The CDR3 nucleotides are TGTGCCAGCAGCTTATTGGGGGAGGCAGATACGCAGTATTTT. Translating it yields CASSLLGEADTQYF.

This chain joins TRBV7-8 and TRBJ2-1; 13 bases are a match to TRBD2. J gave up 2 bases and V 4 bases, and 5 bases lay outside the gene matches. Germline lookup yields CDR1 SGHVS and CDR2 FQNEAQ. This CDR3 is 17 amino acids long. CDR3 DNA: TGTGCCAGCAGCTCCCTTGGGACTAGCGGGGCCTACAATGAGCAGTTCTTC. This encodes CASSSLGTSGAYNEQFF.

This clone was counted many times. The chain is built from TRBV2 and TRBJ1-4, with 7 bases fitting TRBD1. The CDR3 contains 14 residues. V shed 8 bases and J 5 bases; nucleotides not matched to a gene: 8. Germline CDR1 reads SNHLY; CDR2 reads FYNNEI. Written as DNA, the CDR3 is TGTGCCAGCGGGTCCCTCAGGGGGAATGAAAAACTGTTTTTT. As protein: CASGSLRGNEKLFF. The full variable domain, with the rest looked up from reference TRBV2 and TRBJ1-4, is EPEVTQTPSHQVTQMGQEVILRCVPISNHLYFYWYRQILGQKVEFLVSFYNNEISEKSEIFDDQFSVERPDGSNFTLKIRSTKLEDSAMYFCASGSLRGNEKLFFGSGTQLSVL.

This clone was observed a few times. The chain recombines TRBV18 with TRBJ2-3; weak D call: TRBD2 (5 bases). V shed 3 bases and J shed 2 bases, with 15 bases lying between them. Per the germline V gene, CDR1 is KGHSH and CDR2 is LQKENI. This CDR3 is built from 16 residues. The CDR3 protein is CASSPSASWYTDTQYF. The DNA of the CDR3 is TGTGCCAGCTCACCGTCGGCTAGCTGGTACACAGATACGCAGTATTTT.

The V and J genes are TRBV3-1 (or the pseudogene TRBV3-2) and TRBJ2-2; D is possibly TRBD2 (5 bases). Germline CDR1 LGHDT, CDR2 YNNKEL (reference sequence). Trimming stripped 6 bases from V and 5 bases from J, with 16 bases between. The CDR3 is made up of 15 amino acids. The DNA for the CDR3 is TGTGCCAGCAGTCCGGACTCGCCCGAAACCGGGGAGCTGTTTTTT. It is translated as CASSPDSPETGELFF.

V gene TRBV5-1 combines with J gene TRBJ1-6, with D perhaps matching TRBD1 (6 bases). The CDR3 runs to 17 residues. V lost 0 bases, J lost 5 bases, and 15 bases lay in between. Germline V gene sequence: CDR1 SGHRS, CDR2 YFSETQ. The CDR3 is CASSLGGEGGNNSPLHF. CDR3 nucleotides: TGCGCCAGCAGCTTGGGAGGTGAGGGGGGAAATAATTCACCCCTCCACTTT.

The chain joins TRBV2 to TRBJ2-1; tentative D call: TRBD2 (5 bases). V was cut by 2 bases and J by 0 bases, with 14 bases left in between. Germline CDR1 reads SNHLY; CDR2 reads FYNNEI. The CDR3 is 17 residues long. The CDR3 DNA follows: TGTGCCAGCAGTGAATACGGAGCGGCCTACTCCTACAATGAGCAGTTCTTC. Residues: CASSEYGAAYSYNEQFF.

J is TRBJ1-1 and V is TRBV5-1, with D perhaps TRBD1 (6 bases). The CDR3 loop spans 14 amino acids. The germline V gene has CDR1 SGHRS and CDR2 YFSETQ. Trimming left V 2 bases short and J 0 bases short, with 8 bases between. Written as DNA, the CDR3 is TGCGCCAGCAGCTTAGGGGACATGAACACTGAAGCTTTCTTT. Translated, it gives CASSLGDMNTEAFF.